The TCR beta chain under discussion was sequenced for a study of CD8 T cells in Susac syndrome. Study findings and constraints: Repertoires of Susac syndrome CD4+ T cells lacked clonal expansion.

As concerns this clonotype: Its antigen remains unidentified.

Susac syndrome patients met recently defined diagnostic criteria for definite or probable disease. The ends lost 2 bases at V and 5 bases at J; junction bases unmatched: 0. There are 11 residues in the CDR3. Germline loops: CDR1 GTSNPN, CDR2 SVGIG (reference sequence). When the RNA was reverse transcribed, random hexamers were used with an input of about 0.5 to 1 ug. TCR beta CDR3 was amplified by immunoSEQ multiplex PCR. This amplification extended across 54 Vbeta and 13 Jbeta segments. TCRdb redid the calling of the immunoSEQ multiplex PCR reads with MiXCR, one entry per CDR3 protein. The sample records some 200,000 distinct CDR3 sequences, roughly 90% being singletons.

The sample taken for sequencing was CD4+ T cells from PBMCs. V usage is TRBV30 and J usage is TRBJ2-7; 7 nucleotides agree with TRBD1. The TCR comes from a human donor with Susac syndrome. CDR3 nucleotide sequence: TGTGCCTGGAGTCAGGGGGACGAGCAGTACTTC. Protein: CAWSQGDEQYF.